Shown below are 9 T cell receptor beta chains from a single sample sequenced in a study of blood T cells in healthy people across ages (dated by TCRdb to the mid-2010s). Library prep was done by 5' RACE. The run used an Illumina HiSeq 2500. A second PCR of roughly 7 to 11 cycles was performed with a sample-barcoded 5' primer and a J-beta primer mix. Starting from the raw public reads, TCRdb applied fastp trimming at Q25, assembled clones with MiXCR and retained in-frame beta chains. Rows matching on CDR3 protein sequence are summarized as one entry with the most common DNA and genes. For this sample the table gives approximately 850,000 distinct CDR3 sequences, of which nearly 60% were detected only once. Around 20% of the sample belongs to the ten largest clones. Sequencing was performed on blood. These receptors all come from a man aged 30 to 39 in good health.

This clonotype was seen a handful of times. The chain combines TRBV29-1 with TRBJ2-7; D could derive from TRBD1 or TRBD2 (5 bases each). The CDR3 has 13 amino acids. Trimming took off 3 bases at V and 3 bases at J, with 12 bases between the two ends. Germline CDR1 SQVTM, CDR2 ANQGSEA. CDR3: CSVETRGDYEQYF. As DNA, the CDR3 is TGCAGCGTTGAGACCAGAGGGGACTACGAGCAGTACTTC.

The chain couples TRBV20-1 to TRBJ2-7; D remains ambiguous. Germline V gene sequence: CDR1 DFQATT, CDR2 SNEGSKA (reference sequence). Between the trimmed V and J ends, which lost 5 bases and 7 bases, there was a span of 15 bases. This CDR3 region has 12 residues. The CDR3, as DNA: TGCAGTGCTGAGACCCCCGGCAATGAGCAGTACTTC. Translation gives CSAETPGNEQYF.

In its sample, this clonotype was seen once. This chain links TRBV6-6 with TRBJ1-2; D ambiguous. Trimming removed 3 bases from V and 5 bases from J, with 10 bases in between. The CDR3 is 13 residues long. Germline V CDR1 and CDR2: MNHNY, SVGAGI (reference sequence). CDR3 nucleotides: TGTGCCAGCAGTTATTACACAGAGTATGGCTACACCTTC. Translated, it gives CASSYYTEYGYTF.

At least ten counts were recorded for this clonotype. The CDR3 bases are TGTGCCAGCAGTTTCTTCAGGGACTACGAGCAGTACTTC. Its translation: CASSFFRDYEQYF. The rearrangement uses TRBV28 and TRBJ2-7; tentatively, D is TRBD1 (5 bases). Trimming removed 3 bases from V and 3 bases from J, with 9 bases in between. This CDR3 spans 13 amino acids. CDR1 is MDHEN and CDR2 is SYDVKM in the germline V gene.

V gene TRBV5-1 combines with J gene TRBJ1-5; the match to TRBD1 covers 8 bases. The CDR3 spans 13 residues. V trimming: 7 bases; J trimming: 4 bases; junction bases outside the gene matches: 4. Per the germline V gene, CDR1 is SGHRS and CDR2 is YFSETQ. This chain's CDR3 is CASRQGQNQPQHF. CDR3 sequence (DNA): TGCGCCAGCCGACAGGGGCAAAATCAGCCCCAGCATTTT.

In this sample, this clonotype turned up once. The chain combines TRBV18 with TRBJ2-4; tentatively, D is TRBD2 (6 bases). CDR3 length equals 13 residues. V was shortened by 6 bases and J by 13 bases, with 19 bases between the two germline ends. Per the germline V gene, CDR1 is KGHSH and CDR2 is LQKENI. The CDR3: CASSPDGGREQYF. CDR3 bases: TGTGCCAGCTCGCCCGACGGGGGTAGGGAGCAGTACTTC.

This clonotype was seen just once. The chain links TRBV20-1 to TRBJ2-3, with 7 bases lining up with TRBD2. V lost 3 bases and J lost 5; bases outside the gene matches: 8. Germline V gene sequence: CDR1 DFQATT, CDR2 SNEGSKA (reference sequence). The CDR3 length is 14 residues. CDR3 in amino acids: CSASRRETLDTQYF. In nucleotides, the CDR3 is TGCAGTGCTAGTAGGCGGGAGACATTAGATACGCAGTATTTT.

The chain joins TRBV27 to TRBJ2-5; D gene uncertain. V was clipped by 3 bases and J by 13 bases, with 12 bases between them. CDR1 and CDR2 (germline): MNHEY, SMNVEV (reference sequence). This CDR3 comprises 11 residues. Written as DNA, the CDR3 is TGTGCCAGCAGTTTTCCGGCCCCCGGGTACTTC. It yields the protein CASSFPAPGYF.

Of note for this clonotype: An end of the junction does not agree with germline; a read error may underlie this. The gene calls are TRBV2 and TRBJ1-5; D is ambiguous. The CDR3 spans 14 residues. Germline-derived CDR1 and CDR2 are SNHLY and FYNNEI. The CDR3 sequence is CASSEYRSNQPQHF. Here the CDR3 DNA reads TGTGCCAGCAGTGAGTACCGTAGCAATCAGCCTCAGCATTTT.